This TCR beta chain appears in the sequencing data of a study of control samples from healthy donors and cancer patients. Germline CDR1 is MNHEY and CDR2 is SVGAGI. The CDR3 is 15 amino acids. With V trimmed by 8 bases and J by 0 bases, 5 bases remained unmatched. Sequenced by immunoSEQ multiplex PCR; TCRdb stores in-frame clones only, minus some. The sample holds some 200,000 clones, roughly 91% seen once. The gene calls are TRBV6-5 and TRBJ2-3; 10 bases map to TRBD1. The clonotype was recovered from a woman between 25 and 40 years old in good health. The sequenced material came from blood. In DNA form, the CDR3 reads TGTGCCAGCGGGGACAGGGGCCATAGCACAGATACGCAGTATTTT. Translated: CASGDRGHSTDTQYF.